These 4 T cell receptor beta chains came from one sample sequenced in a study of blood T cell repertoires in COVID-19. The protocol was immunoSEQ multiplex PCR, while the TCRdb copy is restricted to in-frame clones and leaves out a portion. Of roughly 140,000 clones in the sample, 75% to 85% were seen once. Material: peripheral blood. The source of these receptors is a woman older than 75 with acute or convalescent COVID-19.

The chain links TRBV28 to TRBJ1-1, with 7 bases aligning to TRBD1. J gave up 3 bases and V 6 bases, and 10 bases lay outside the gene matches. The germline gives CDR1 MDHEN, CDR2 SYDVKM. The length of the CDR3 is 15 residues. The CDR3 protein is CASRPTGLGDTEAFF. CDR3 DNA sequence: TGTGCCAGCAGGCCGACAGGGCTCGGGGACACTGAAGCTTTCTTT. The entire variable domain, with the rest obtained from reference TRBV28 and TRBJ1-1, is as follows: DVKVTQSSRYLVKRTGEKVFLECVQDMDHENMFWYRQDPGLGLRLIYFSYDVKMKEKGDIPEGYSVSREKKERFSLILESASTNQTSMYLCASRPTGLGDTEAFFGQGTRLTVV.

The J gene is TRBJ2-4, the V gene TRBV27; D is undetermined. Germline assignment: CDR1 MNHEY and CDR2 SMNVEV (reference sequence). Deletions cut 3 bases from V and 6 bases from J, with 9 bases between. There are 13 residues in the CDR3. The chain's CDR3 is CASSFLDTNIQYF. The CDR3 DNA follows: TGTGCCAGCAGTTTCCTAGATACAAACATTCAGTACTTC.

V usage is TRBV5-8 and J usage is TRBJ2-1; possibly TRBD2 for D (5 bases). V gave up 2 bases and J gave up 4 bases, with 10 bases separating them. The V gene's germline CDR1 is SGHTS and CDR2 YDEGEE. The CDR3 loop spans 14 amino acids. The CDR3 loop reads CASSLRDKYNEQFF. The DNA of the CDR3 is TGTGCCAGCAGCTTACGGGATAAATACAATGAGCAGTTCTTC.

The chain has TRBV2 and TRBJ2-7; weak D call: TRBD2 (5 bases). The V gene lost 1 base and the J gene lost 6 bases, with 10 bases spanning the gap. Germline V CDR1 and CDR2: SNHLY, FYNNEI. CDR3 length: 13 amino acids. This CDR3 is CASSEGGLAEQYF. CDR3 coding DNA: TGTGCCAGCAGTGAAGGAGGGTTGGCCGAGCAGTACTTC.